This T cell receptor beta chain was identified in a study of Graves' ophthalmopathy and Graves' hyperthyroidism (dated by TCRdb to the late 2010s). In the study overall: Peripheral blood samples were taken at the time of initial diagnosis, before any treatment was given. In a handful of hyperthyroidism patients, the T-cell repertoires found in thyroid tissue were compared with those found in blood. Following sampling, methimazole starting at 30 mg daily was administered to hyperthyroidism patients, and high-dose intravenous methylprednisolone was administered to ophthalmopathy patients. In total, 135 blood samples were TCR-sequenced: around 42 ophthalmopathy, roughly 77 hyperthyroidism and roughly 17 hyperthyroidism-to-ophthalmopathy patients. To explore V-J signatures distinguishing ophthalmopathy from hyperthyroidism, a discovery set of about 99 patients (about 44 ophthalmopathy, 55 to 60 stable hyperthyroidism) was enrolled. An independent validation cohort was composed of fewer than 20 hyperthyroidism patients and 17 patients who later progressed from hyperthyroidism to ophthalmopathy. To tell Graves' ophthalmopathy apart from Graves' hyperthyroidism, and to predict which patients would progress to ophthalmopathy, the study relied on TCR beta repertoire signatures.

Broad study findings and their caveats: Sample size was not statistically predetermined, and group allocation was not concealed from the investigators. Among expanded thyroid clonotypes with frequency above 0.001, most also showed up in blood, which suggests that blood repertoires may reflect the thyroid immune response. In validation, the model predicted ophthalmopathy progression with about 70% sensitivity and about 73% specificity; some 13 predicted patients were CT-confirmed with GO in a median of around 6 months. In cross-validation, the 13-signature model distinguished ophthalmopathy from stable hyperthyroidism with about 88% sensitivity and around 81% specificity, and in the test set the corresponding values were roughly 80% and 75%.

The cysteine opens and the phenylalanine closes a CDR3 of 13 amino acids. This entry keeps only the CDR3 DNA: 39 bases, framed from base 1. Here V drops 6 bases and J drops 8 bases, and the junction holds 7 bases not matched to any gene. CDR1 MGHDK and CDR2 SYGVNS were looked up in the germline V gene. For repertoire sequencing, the TCR beta CDR3 regions were amplified from RNA transcripts. HTBI primers and the Qiagen OneStep RT-PCR kit were used in a first-round RT-PCR, which was followed by a second-round multiplex PCR, size selection and purification. Libraries were sequenced paired-end with 100 bp reads on an Illumina HiSeq2000. For the original study's pipeline: Reads were processed with SOAPnuke, discarding reads with adapters, uncalled bases, mean Phred below 15, or no exact constant-primer or identifier match. COPE v1.2.5 was used to merge the high-quality paired reads. Clonotypes were defined as unique nucleotide sequences and were aligned to IMGT TRB V, D and J references using MiTCR v1.1. Only V-J combinations with frequency above 0.0001 were analysed, covering around 99% of repertoires. For each V-J combination, a TCR clonal expansion and chaos score was defined as the ratio of F50 clonal expansion to chaos observed in the TCRdist matrix. Welch's t-statistics and random forest were used to reduce features to approximately 13 V-J combinations, which were fed into a naive Bayes classifier. The Morisita-Horn index was used to measure how similar the thyroid and blood repertoires were. The raw public reads went through TCRdb reprocessing: fastp at Q25, MiXCR clone calling, in-frame beta chains kept. Under each unique CDR3 protein, matching rows form one entry showing the most common genes and DNA. The V and J calls here are based on TCRdb, not the publication. The sample profile shows about 740,000 distinct CDR3 sequences; roughly 41% of them were found once. The ten biggest clones cover about 40% of the sample.

This clonotype was counted a single time. It has no known antigen specificity. It may be a read error: a sequence one base away is much more abundant. Ophthalmopathy patients had moderately to severely active disease, Clinical Activity Score of at least 3, NOSPECS grade of at least 4, and disease duration under 3 months. Patients with other autoimmune diseases, uncontrolled infections, pregnancy or lactation were excluded. Diagnosis was based on clinical symptoms, serum thyroxine, TRAb, thyroid ultrasound and orbital computed tomography. Using Ficoll-Paque density gradient centrifugation, PBMCs were isolated from 8.5 to 10 ml of fresh peripheral blood. Total RNA was extracted with Trizol reagent and quality-checked on an Agilent 2100 Bioanalyzer.

The origin of this receptor is an adult man with Graves' ophthalmopathy. Sequencing used peripheral blood. The V gene is TRBV25-1 and the J gene is TRBJ1-2, with TRBD1 identical over 9 junction bases. The CDR3 region has the sequence CASSWDRVPGYTF. The DNA is as follows: TGTGCCAGCAGCTGGGACAGGGTCCCCGGCTACACCTTC.